The entry below describes one T cell receptor (beta chain). Antigen unknown. The data belong to a study of T-cell memory formation after mild COVID-19. In the study overall: TCR clustering was largely donor specific.

Study-wide results and limits: Pre-infection memory showed some responding clones, and this suggested that cross-reactive memory joined. CD4+ bias marked clones expanding day 15 to 37, unlike balanced contracting clones. Of the contracting clones, CD4+ ones lay mainly in CM and EM, and CD8+ ones in EMRA.

Each CDR3 protein is one row after TCRdb ran MiXCR on the 5' RACE reads. The top ten hold roughly 8% of the sample, which has 560,000 or so distinct CDR3 sequences, roughly 17% seen once. The germline V gene has CDR1 LGHDT and CDR2 YNNKEL (reference sequence). V dropped 0 bases and J dropped 7 bases, with 13 bases sitting between them. The CDR3 is 15 amino acids. The sequenced sample was PBMCs or a T cell subset sorted from them (not recorded which). The chain combines TRBV3-1 with TRBJ2-1; D is possibly TRBD1 (5 bases). This clonotype originated in an adult woman who had mild COVID-19 (a few samples of this study predate the infection). Cell type and time point are not known. This CDR3 is CASSQDLRGRNEQFF. DNA for the CDR3: TGTGCCAGCAGCCAAGATTTAAGGGGCCGGAATGAGCAGTTCTTC.